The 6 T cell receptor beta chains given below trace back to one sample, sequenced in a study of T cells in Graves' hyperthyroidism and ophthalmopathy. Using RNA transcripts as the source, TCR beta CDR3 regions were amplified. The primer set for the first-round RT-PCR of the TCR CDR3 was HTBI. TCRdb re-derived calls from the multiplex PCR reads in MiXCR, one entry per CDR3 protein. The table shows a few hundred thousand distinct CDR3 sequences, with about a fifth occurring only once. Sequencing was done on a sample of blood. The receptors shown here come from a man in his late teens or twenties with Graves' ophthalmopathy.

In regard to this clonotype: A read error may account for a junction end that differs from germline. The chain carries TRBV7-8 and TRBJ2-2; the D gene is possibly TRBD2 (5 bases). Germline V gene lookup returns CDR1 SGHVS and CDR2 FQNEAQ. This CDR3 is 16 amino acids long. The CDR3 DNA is TGTGCCAGCAGCTTAGAGAGCGCGACGTACACCGGGGAGCCGTTTTTT. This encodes CASSLESATYTGEPFF. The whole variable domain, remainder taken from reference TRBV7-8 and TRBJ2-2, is GAGVSQSPRYKVAKRGQDVALRCDPISGHVSLFWYQQALGQGPEFLTYFQNEAQLDKSGLPSDRFFAERPEGSVSTLKIQRTQQEDSAVYLCASSLESATYTGEPFFGEGSRLTVL.

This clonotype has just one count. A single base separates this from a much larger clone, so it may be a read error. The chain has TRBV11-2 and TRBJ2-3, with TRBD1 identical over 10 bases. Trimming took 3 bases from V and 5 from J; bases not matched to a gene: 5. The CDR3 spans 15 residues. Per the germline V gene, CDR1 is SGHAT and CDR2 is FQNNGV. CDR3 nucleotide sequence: TGTGCCAGCAGCTTCGACAGGGGGCGAAGAGATACGCAGTATTTT. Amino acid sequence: CASSFDRGRRDTQYF.

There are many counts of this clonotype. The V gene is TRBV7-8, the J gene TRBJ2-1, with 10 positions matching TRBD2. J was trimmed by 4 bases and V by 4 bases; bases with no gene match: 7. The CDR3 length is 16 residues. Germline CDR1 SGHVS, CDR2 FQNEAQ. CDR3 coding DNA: TGTGCCAGCAGCTCCCCCCCTAGCGGGGGATACAATGAGCAGTTCTTC. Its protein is CASSSPPSGGYNEQFF. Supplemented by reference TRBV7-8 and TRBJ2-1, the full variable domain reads GAGVSQSPRYKVAKRGQDVALRCDPISGHVSLFWYQQALGQGPEFLTYFQNEAQLDKSGLPSDRFFAERPEGSVSTLKIQRTQQEDSAVYLCASSSPPSGGYNEQFFGPGTRLTVL.

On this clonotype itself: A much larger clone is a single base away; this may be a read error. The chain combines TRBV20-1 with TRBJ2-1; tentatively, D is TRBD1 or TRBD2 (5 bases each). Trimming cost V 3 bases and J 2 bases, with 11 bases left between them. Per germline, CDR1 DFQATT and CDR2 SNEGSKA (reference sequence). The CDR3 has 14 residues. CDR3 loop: CSARGVRPYNEQFF. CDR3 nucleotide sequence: TGCAGTGCTAGGGGGGTACGCCCCTACAATGAGCAGTTCTTC.

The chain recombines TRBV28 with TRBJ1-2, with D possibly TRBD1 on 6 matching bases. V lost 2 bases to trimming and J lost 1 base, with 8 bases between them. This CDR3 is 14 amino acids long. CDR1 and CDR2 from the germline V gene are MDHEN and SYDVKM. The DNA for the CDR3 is TGTGCCAGCAGTTTAAGGGGACATAACTATGGCTACACCTTC. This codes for CASSLRGHNYGYTF.

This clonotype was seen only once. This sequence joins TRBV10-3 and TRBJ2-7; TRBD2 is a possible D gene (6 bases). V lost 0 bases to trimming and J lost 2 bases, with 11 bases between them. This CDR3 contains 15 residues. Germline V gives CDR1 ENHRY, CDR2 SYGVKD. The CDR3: CAISESITSPYEQYF. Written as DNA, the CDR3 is TGTGCCATCAGTGAGTCCATTACTAGCCCCTACGAGCAGTACTTC.